The T cell receptor beta chain described here comes from a study of cytomegalovirus exposure and HLA in healthy donors (dated by TCRdb to the late 2010s). For context, the study as a whole: An earlier analysis of some 500 of the donors reported about 290 Gb of sequence data and 120 million or so unique TCR beta sequences from 150 million to 200 million T cells. HLA typing included class I and class II loci at four-digit resolution. The study was designed to test whether signatures of past pathogen exposure could be identified by cataloging public T cell receptors. The study used immunosequencing to profile the T cell repertoires of around 600 subjects and linked those repertoires to cytomegalovirus serostatus. Donor age, sex, ethnicity and CMV serostatus were compiled together with the repertoire data. The later analysis used no new phenotypic data to find candidate immune exposures, relying instead on TCR beta sequences and their occurrence across donors. Typing coverage differed by locus: A, B, C, DRB1 and DQB1 were typed in about 629-640 donors, DQA1 in 500 to 550, DPA1 in 600 to 610, and DPB1 in 472. An earlier analysis of 587 of the donors applied high-throughput TCR beta sequencing to assess whether each TCR beta V gene segment acted as functional or pseudogenic. Roughly 310 gigabases of sequencing data and around 87 million unique TCR sequences were included in an early release covering about 600 HLA-typed donors. The study combined high-throughput TCR immunosequencing, statistical association of individual TCRs with disease status, and machine learning to predict cytomegalovirus infection status. To study patterns of TCR occurrence, a later analysis re-analyzed previously published TCR beta repertoires from 650 to 750 donors and added high-resolution HLA genotyping. About five DR-DQ haplotypes were treated as single units for association and clustering because of strong linkage in the cohort. A later genetic analysis took genome-wide SNP genotypes for about 60% of the roughly 670 donors and used that subset as a discovery cohort. Besides the first cohort of around 670 subjects, a separate validation cohort made up of some 110 different subjects was used. On average, roughly 200,000 unique TCR beta nucleotide sequences were sequenced per donor among about 400 genotyped donors of the cohort, with roughly 18% of those sequences being non-productive. All discovery cohort repertoires had been generated on a single sequencing platform. Of the 300 to 500 genotyped donors, 80% to 90% were placed in the genetic ancestry cluster associated with self-reported Caucasian donors.

General findings and caveats noted by the study authors: At a false discovery rate of 0.05, a later analysis linked 16,951 TCR beta sequences to specific HLA alleles. When HLA alleles, especially DR and DQ, strongly co-occurred, attributing TCR associations to individual alleles was difficult. According to a later analysis, parvovirus B19, influenza, CMV and Epstein-Barr virus appeared linked to several top co-occurrence clusters. The study gave a list of about 160 TCR beta chains associated with cytomegalovirus. In vitro tests confirmed that three of the cytomegalovirus-associated TCR beta chains recognize cytomegalovirus antigens. A later analysis found that most CMV-associated TCR beta chains appeared HLA-restricted, with HLA associations seemingly driven largely by CMV exposure. Across donors, most TCR sequences were observed very rarely, whereas some public TCRs were present in many individuals. Because HLA typing was missing for some donors at each locus, association tests included only the typed subset. The 87-base-pair reads could not distinguish some IMGT-functional V segments, including TRBV6-2 and TRBV6-3, so those segments were excluded. Compared with equally common non-associated chains, HLA-associated TCR beta chains in a later analysis were more clonally expanded and had lower generation probabilities. According to the authors, the approach could potentially be generalized to other disease states and immunological phenotypes. CMV serostatus was the only immune exposure information available for the cohort. A later analysis found that TCR association rates varied across HLA loci, with DRB1 alleles showing the most associated TCRs and HLA-C alleles the fewest. Correlated functional status among segregating V segments might be attributable to linkage disequilibrium, but an unknown experimental factor could not be ruled out. Because counts were too low, around 17 rarely observed V segments, including chromosome 9 orphons, were left out of the earlier analysis of 500 to 750 of the donors. The presence/absence analyses assumed that sequencing depth was roughly uniform across donors, and that assumption may not be true. In an earlier analysis of 587 of the donors, most TCR beta V segments were observed in productive rearrangements about 90% or about 30% of the time, broadly matching IMGT annotations. V-gene and J-gene trimming of TCR beta chains was associated with a missense DCLRE1C variant in a later genetic analysis, and the association was replicated in an independent cohort. The cohort was sequenced for TCR beta chains only, and without alpha or paired-chain data the features that could be detected were limited. The sequencing pipeline was judged likely to have produced a cluster of highly shared sequence variants as a technical artifact. A later genetic analysis reported fewer N-insertions in productive TCRs among donors in an Asian-associated ancestry cluster than the roughly 700-donor mean. The classifier was reported to diagnose cytomegalovirus status with high specificity and sensitivity in both the original cohort and the validation cohort. A further reported finding was that TCR beta sequences accurately predicted the HLA-A and HLA-B alleles for most subjects in the first cohort.

Points on this clone: Its target antigen remains unknown. No much larger clonotype is one base removed from it; base qualities were not supplied.

The method behind the library was the immunoSEQ multiplex PCR assay. For the multiplex PCR, a mixture combining 60 forward primers for TCR Vbeta segments and 13 reverse primers for TCR Jbeta segments was used. Amplification of the CDR3 region of rearranged TCR beta genes was performed with a multiplex PCR assay on genomic DNA. Amplified TCR beta libraries were sequenced as 87-base-pair reads on the Illumina HiSeq System. On the study's bioinformatics: Across the 670 or so repertoires, a later analysis counted 80 million or so unique TCR beta chains, roughly 11 million of which were shared by at least two donors. A nearest-neighbor algorithm error-corrected the raw reads and collapsed the reads into unique sequences, merging closely related sequences to remove PCR and sequencing errors. Alignment of CDR3 sequences to IMGT reference sequences was used to assign V, D and J gene segments. For a sequence to be retained, at least a six-nucleotide match to both a V gene segment and a J gene segment was required. A rearrangement was called productive if the CDR3 had no stop codons and remained in frame with V and J, and every other rearrangement was called non-productive. CDR3 was defined according to IMGT convention as the region running from the second conserved V-encoded cysteine to the conserved J-encoded phenylalanine. In an earlier analysis of approximately 590 of the donors, sequences lacking an unambiguous match to a single V gene segment were excluded. In an earlier analysis of several hundred of the donors, V segments were called functional above 56.7% productive rearrangements and were called segregating when the between-donor standard deviation exceeded 5%. A statistical classification framework was built to diagnose cytomegalovirus status from the catalog of TCR beta chain sequences. In a later analysis, TCR nucleotide sequences were compared against IMGT/GENE-DB human TR gene sequences so that V and J genes could be assigned. In a later analysis, CDR3 sequences and most-parsimonious VDJ recombination scenarios were assigned using the TCRdist pipeline. A later analysis defined each TCR beta chain by its CDR3 amino acid sequence plus V-gene family, and excluded reads lacking a unique V-gene family. In a later analysis, fewer than 600 highly shared, low-generation-probability nucleotide sequences were removed to address suspected cross-contamination and a sequencing artifact. In a later analysis, a clonal expansion index was calculated for each public chain from normalized within-repertoire ranks of inferred template counts. A later analysis computed generation probabilities with a VDJ recombination model fitted to out-of-frame rearrangements, and checked the results against IGoR. In a later analysis, TCR-TCR, TCR-HLA and TCR-CMV co-occurrence was scored with hypergeometric tests, and a repertoire-size bias correction was applied to TCR pairs. A later analysis estimated false discovery rates by permuting HLA or CMV assignments 20 times. In a later analysis, co-occurring TCRs were grouped using DBSCAN, with TCRdist sequence similarity added in when clustering inside HLA-allele-positive subsets. Repertoires with fewer than 30,000 or more than 120,000 public chains, plus five repertoires with anomalous nucleotide sharing, were excluded from co-occurrence clustering. What TCRdb holds here is the immuneACCESS table cut down to in-frame rearrangements. Part of the clones is not present; checked against another copy, under half of the missing clones reflect an unresolved V gene, and the others are unexplained. V and J calls plus clone size are reproduced from that table; the DNA served to infer D and trimming. This sample comprises a few hundred thousand clones, 65% to 90% of them detected only once. The top ten constitute 1.2% to 1.5% of the sample.

The germline V gene (reference sequence) gives CDR1 as SGHNT and CDR2 as YYREEE. Reading from cysteine to phenylalanine, the CDR3 counts 16 amino acids. The only DNA kept is the CDR3, 48 bases in frame from the first base. The junction carries 17 bases between V and J, which are trimmed by 0 bases and 5 bases respectively. In total, approximately 690 healthy bone marrow donors made up the cohort. Cohort members were all nominally healthy when sampled, although unrecorded immune exposures were likely present. The donor tested CMV seronegative, placing the donor among the roughly 340 seronegative members of the cohort. Every donor gave a peripheral blood sample, and the peripheral blood mononuclear cells from that sample were used for TCR beta sequencing. The Qiagen DNeasy Blood Extraction Kit was used to extract genomic DNA from the blood cell samples.

The sequence is built from TRBV5-4 and TRBJ1-1; TRBD1 is possibly the D segment (6 matching bases). The clonotype comes from a girl under 18 in good health and CMV-seronegative. The sequenced sample consisted of PBMCs. CDR3 region: CASSLVGRQAGTEAFF. In nucleotides, the sequence is TGTGCCAGCAGCTTGGTGGGGCGACAGGCGGGTACTGAAGCTTTCTTT. Where the CDR3 stops, the reference TRBV5-4 and TRBJ1-1 genes take over; the full variable domain is ETGVTQSPTHLIKTRGQQVTLRCSSQSGHNTVSWYQQALGQGPQFIFQYYREEENGRGNFPPRFSGLQFPNYSSELNVNALELDDSALYLCASSLVGRQAGTEAFFGQGTRLTVV.